This T cell receptor beta chain was documented in a study of Tregs in tolerant kidney transplant recipients. Repertoires were generated with immunoSEQ multiplex PCR, while TCRdb's copy carries only in-frame clones and drops some. The table shows 62,000 or so clones, with nearly 98% occurring only once. CDR1 is SGHRS, CDR2 YFSETQ, per germline. Trimming removed 0 bases from V and 3 bases from J; junction bases left unmatched: 6. The CDR3 consists of 17 residues. CD4+CD25+CD127- Tregs, CD4+CD25- non-Tregs, CD4 and CD8 cells were sorted. Sequenced material: Tregs from blood, taken before the transplant. This sequence originates from a human donor who received a combined kidney and bone marrow transplant. The chain links TRBV5-1 to TRBJ2-2, with 9 nucleotides matching TRBD2. This CDR3 reads CASSLAVAGAYTGELFF. The CDR3 coding sequence is TGCGCCAGCAGCTTGGCGGTAGCGGGGGCCTACACCGGGGAGCTGTTTTTT.